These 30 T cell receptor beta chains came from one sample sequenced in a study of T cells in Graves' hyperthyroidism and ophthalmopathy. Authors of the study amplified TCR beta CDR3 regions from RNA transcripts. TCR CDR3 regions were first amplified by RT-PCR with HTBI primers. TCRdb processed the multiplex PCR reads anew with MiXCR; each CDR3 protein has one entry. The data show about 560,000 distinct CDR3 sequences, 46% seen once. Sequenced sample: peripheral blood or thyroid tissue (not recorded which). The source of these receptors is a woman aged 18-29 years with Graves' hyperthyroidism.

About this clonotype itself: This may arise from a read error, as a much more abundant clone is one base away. The CDR3 nucleotides are TGTGCCAGCAGCTTATCTCAGGATAACCACGAGCAGTACTTC. Residues: CASSLSQDNHEQYF. The chain combines TRBV7-8 with TRBJ2-7; D is uncertain. V gave up 2 bases and J gave up 5 bases, with 13 bases separating them. CDR1 SGHVS and CDR2 FQNEAQ come from the germline V gene. CDR3 length: 14 amino acids.

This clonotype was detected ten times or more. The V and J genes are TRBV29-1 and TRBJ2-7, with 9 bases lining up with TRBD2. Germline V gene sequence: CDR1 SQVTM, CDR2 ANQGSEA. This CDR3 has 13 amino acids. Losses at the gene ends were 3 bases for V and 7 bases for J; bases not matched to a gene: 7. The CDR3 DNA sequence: TGCAGCGTTGAGCTAGCGGGACCTTTTGAGCAGTACTTC. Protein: CSVELAGPFEQYF.

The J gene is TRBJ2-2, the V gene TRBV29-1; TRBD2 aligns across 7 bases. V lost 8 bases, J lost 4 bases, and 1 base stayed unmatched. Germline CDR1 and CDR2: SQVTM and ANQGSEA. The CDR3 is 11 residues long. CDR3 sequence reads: CSWTSTGELFF. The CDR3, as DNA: TGCAGCTGGACTAGCACCGGGGAGCTGTTTTTT.

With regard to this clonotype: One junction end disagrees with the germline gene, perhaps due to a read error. CDR3 DNA: TGCGCCAGCAGCCAAGAGCCAGGGTCCAGCTCCTACGAGCAGTACTTC. It specifies CASSQEPGSSSYEQYF. The chain joins TRBV13 to TRBJ2-7, with a tentative D call TRBD1 (5 bases). The CDR3 has 16 residues. Per the germline V gene, CDR1 is PRHDT and CDR2 is FYEKMQ (reference sequence).

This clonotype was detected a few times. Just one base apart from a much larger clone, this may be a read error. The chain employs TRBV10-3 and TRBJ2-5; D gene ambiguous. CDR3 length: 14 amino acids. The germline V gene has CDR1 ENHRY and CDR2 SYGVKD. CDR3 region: CTISESEYQETQYF. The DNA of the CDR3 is TGTACCATCAGTGAGTCTGAGTACCAAGAGACCCAGTACTTC.

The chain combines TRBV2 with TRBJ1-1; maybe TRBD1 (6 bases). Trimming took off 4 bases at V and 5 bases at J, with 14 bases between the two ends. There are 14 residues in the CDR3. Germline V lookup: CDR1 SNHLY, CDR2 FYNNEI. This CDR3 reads CASSVKTGWTEAFF. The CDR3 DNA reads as TGTGCCAGCAGTGTTAAAACAGGGTGGACTGAAGCTTTCTTT. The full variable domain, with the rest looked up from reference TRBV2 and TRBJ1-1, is EPEVTQTPSHQVTQMGQEVILRCVPISNHLYFYWYRQILGQKVEFLVSFYNNEISEKSEIFDDQFSVERPDGSNFTLKIRSTKLEDSAMYFCASSVKTGWTEAFFGQGTRLTVV.

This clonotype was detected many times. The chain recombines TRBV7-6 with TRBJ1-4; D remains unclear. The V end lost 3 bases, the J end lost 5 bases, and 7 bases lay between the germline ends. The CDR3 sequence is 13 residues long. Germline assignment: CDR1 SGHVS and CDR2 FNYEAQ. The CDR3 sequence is CASSFGSNEKLFF. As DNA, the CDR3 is TGTGCCAGCAGCTTCGGCAGCAATGAAAAACTGTTTTTT.

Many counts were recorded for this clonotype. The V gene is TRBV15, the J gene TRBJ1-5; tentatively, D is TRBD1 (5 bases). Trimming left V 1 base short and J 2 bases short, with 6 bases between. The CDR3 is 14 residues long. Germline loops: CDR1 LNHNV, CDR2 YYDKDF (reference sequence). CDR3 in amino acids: CATSRGGGNQPQHF. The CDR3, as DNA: TGTGCCACCAGCAGAGGAGGGGGCAATCAGCCCCAGCATTTT. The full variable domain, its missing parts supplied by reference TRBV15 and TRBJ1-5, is DAMVIQNPRYQVTQFGKPVTLSCSQTLNHNVMYWYQQKSSQAPKLLFHYYDKDFNNEADTPDNFQSRRPNTSFCFLDIRSPGLGDTAMYLCATSRGGGNQPQHFGDGTRLSIL.

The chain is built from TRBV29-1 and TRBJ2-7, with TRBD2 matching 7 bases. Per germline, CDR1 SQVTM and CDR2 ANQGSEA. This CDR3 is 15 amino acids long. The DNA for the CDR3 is TGCAGTGCTAGAGACCCTGGGGGGGACTCCTACGAGCAGTACTTC. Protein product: CSARDPGGDSYEQYF.

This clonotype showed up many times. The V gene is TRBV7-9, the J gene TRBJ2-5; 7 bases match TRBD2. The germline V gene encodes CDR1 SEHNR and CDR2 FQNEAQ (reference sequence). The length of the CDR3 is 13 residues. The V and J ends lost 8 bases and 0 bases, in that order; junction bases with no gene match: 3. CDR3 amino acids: CASPREDQETQYF. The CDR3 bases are TGTGCCAGCCCTCGGGAGGACCAAGAGACCCAGTACTTC. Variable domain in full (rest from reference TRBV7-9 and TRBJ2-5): DTGVSQNPRHKITKRGQNVTFRCDPISEHNRLYWYRQTLGQGPEFLTYFQNEAQLEKSRLLSDRFSAERPKGSFSTLEIQRTEQGDSAMYLCASPREDQETQYFGPGTRLLVL.

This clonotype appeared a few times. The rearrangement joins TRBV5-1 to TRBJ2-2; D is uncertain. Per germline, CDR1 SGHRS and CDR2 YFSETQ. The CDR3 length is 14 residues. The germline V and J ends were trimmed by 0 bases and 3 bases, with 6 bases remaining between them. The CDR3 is CASSLAAHTGELFF. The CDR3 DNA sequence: TGCGCCAGCAGCTTGGCGGCCCACACCGGGGAGCTGTTTTTT.

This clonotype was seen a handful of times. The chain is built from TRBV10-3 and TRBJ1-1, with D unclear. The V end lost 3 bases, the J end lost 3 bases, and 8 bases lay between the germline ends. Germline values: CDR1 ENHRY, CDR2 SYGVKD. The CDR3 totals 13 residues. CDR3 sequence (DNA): TGTGCCATCAGTGACGGATTGGACACTGAAGCTTTCTTT. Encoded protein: CAISDGLDTEAFF.

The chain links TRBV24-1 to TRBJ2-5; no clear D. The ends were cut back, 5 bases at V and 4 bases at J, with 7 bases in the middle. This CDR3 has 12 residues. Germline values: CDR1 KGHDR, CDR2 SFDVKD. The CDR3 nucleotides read TGTGCCACCAGTGTAGGGCCAGAGACCCAGTACTTC. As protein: CATSVGPETQYF.

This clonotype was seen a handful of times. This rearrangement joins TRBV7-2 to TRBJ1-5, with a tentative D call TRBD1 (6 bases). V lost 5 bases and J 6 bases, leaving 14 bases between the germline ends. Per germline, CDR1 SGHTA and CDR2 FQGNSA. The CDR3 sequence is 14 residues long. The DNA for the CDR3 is TGTGCCAGCAGCGTCCGGGACACGGTTCAGCCCCAGCATTTT. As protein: CASSVRDTVQPQHF.

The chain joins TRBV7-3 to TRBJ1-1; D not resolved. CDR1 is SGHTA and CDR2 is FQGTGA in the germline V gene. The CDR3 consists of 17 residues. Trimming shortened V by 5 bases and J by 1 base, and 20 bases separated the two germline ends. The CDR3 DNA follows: TGTGCCAGCAGCCAATATACCCCAGTGGTCGCGAACACTGAAGCTTTCTTT. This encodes CASSQYTPVVANTEAFF.

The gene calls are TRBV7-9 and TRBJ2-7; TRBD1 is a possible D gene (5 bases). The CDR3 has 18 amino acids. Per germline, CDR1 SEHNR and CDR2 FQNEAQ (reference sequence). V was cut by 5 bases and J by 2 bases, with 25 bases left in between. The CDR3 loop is CASSLLRFNRQATYEQYF. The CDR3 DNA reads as TGTGCCAGCAGCCTATTGCGCTTCAACAGGCAGGCCACCTACGAGCAGTACTTC.

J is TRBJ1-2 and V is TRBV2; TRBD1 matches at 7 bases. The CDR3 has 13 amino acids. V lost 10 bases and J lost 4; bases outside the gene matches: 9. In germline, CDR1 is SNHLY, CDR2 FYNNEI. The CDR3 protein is CAIRQGWGYGYTF. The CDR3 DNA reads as TGTGCCATCAGACAGGGATGGGGCTATGGCTACACCTTC.

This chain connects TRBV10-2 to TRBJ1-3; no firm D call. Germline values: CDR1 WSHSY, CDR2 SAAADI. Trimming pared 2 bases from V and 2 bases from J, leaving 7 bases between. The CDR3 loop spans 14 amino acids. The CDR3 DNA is TGCGCCAGCAGTGAGACAGTAGCTGGAAACACCATATATTTT. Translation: CASSETVAGNTIYF.

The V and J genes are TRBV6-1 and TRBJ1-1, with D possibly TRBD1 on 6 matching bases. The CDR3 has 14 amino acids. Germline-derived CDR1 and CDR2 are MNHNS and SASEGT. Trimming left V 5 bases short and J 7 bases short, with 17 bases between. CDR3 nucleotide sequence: TGTGCCAGCAGTCAGCCCGAGACAGGATTTGAAGCTTTCTTT. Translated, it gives CASSQPETGFEAFF.

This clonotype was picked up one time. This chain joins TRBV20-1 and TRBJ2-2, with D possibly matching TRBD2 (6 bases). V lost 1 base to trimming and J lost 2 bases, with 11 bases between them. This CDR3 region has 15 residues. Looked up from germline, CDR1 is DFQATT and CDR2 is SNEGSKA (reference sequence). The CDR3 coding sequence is TGCAGTGCTAGAGGGAGTAGCGGTAACACCGGGGAGCTGTTTTTT. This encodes CSARGSSGNTGELFF.

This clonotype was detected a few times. CDR3: CASSLVRTSGDQETQYF. DNA for the CDR3: TGTGCCAGCAGCTTAGTTCGTACTAGCGGGGACCAAGAGACCCAGTACTTC. The V gene is TRBV7-8, the J gene TRBJ2-5; 10 nucleotides match TRBD2. From germline, CDR1 is SGHVS and CDR2 FQNEAQ. Unmatched junction bases numbered 5, after V lost 1 base and J lost 0 bases. CDR3 size: 17 residues.

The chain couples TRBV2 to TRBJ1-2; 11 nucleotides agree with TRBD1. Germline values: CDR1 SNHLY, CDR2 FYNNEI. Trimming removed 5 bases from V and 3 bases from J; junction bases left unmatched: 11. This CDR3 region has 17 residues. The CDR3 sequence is CASSYFPRTGGDYGYTF. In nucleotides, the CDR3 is TGTGCCAGCAGTTACTTCCCAAGGACAGGGGGCGACTATGGCTACACCTTC.

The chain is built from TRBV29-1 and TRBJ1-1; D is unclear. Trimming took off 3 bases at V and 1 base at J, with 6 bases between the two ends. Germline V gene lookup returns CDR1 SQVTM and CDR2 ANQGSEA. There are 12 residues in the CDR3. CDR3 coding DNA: TGCAGCGTTGACAGAAAGAACACTGAAGCTTTCTTT. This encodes CSVDRKNTEAFF.

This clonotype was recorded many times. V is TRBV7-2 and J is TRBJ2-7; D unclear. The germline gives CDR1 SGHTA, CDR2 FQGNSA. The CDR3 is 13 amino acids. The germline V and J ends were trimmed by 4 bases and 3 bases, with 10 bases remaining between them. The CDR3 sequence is CASSSTLLYEQYF. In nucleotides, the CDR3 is TGTGCCAGCAGCTCAACCCTGCTCTACGAGCAGTACTTC.

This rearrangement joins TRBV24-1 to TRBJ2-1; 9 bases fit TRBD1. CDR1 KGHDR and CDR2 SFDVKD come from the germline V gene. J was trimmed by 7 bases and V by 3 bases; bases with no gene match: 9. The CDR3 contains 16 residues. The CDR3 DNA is TGTGCCACCAGTGATGCCGGACAGGGGCGGTGGAATGAGCAGTTCTTC. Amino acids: CATSDAGQGRWNEQFF.

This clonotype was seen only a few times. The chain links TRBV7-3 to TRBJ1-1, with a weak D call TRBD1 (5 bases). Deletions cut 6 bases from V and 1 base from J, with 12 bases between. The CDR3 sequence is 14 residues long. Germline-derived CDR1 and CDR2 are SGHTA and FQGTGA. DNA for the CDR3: TGTGCCAGCAGTTACCGAGACAGGAACACTGAAGCTTTCTTT. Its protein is CASSYRDRNTEAFF.

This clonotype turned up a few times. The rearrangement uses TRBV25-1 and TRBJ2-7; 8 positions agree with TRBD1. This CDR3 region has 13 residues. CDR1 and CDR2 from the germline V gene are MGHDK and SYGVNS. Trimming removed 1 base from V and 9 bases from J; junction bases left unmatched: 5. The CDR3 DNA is TGTGCCAGCAGTGAATGGGACAGGAAAGTGCAGTACTTC. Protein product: CASSEWDRKVQYF.

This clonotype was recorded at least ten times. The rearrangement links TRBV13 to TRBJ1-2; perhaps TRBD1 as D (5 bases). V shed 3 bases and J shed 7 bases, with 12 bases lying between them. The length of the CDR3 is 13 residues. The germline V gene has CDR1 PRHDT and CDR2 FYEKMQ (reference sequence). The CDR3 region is CASSLQGWRGYTF. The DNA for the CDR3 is TGTGCCAGCAGCTTGCAGGGTTGGCGTGGCTACACCTTC.

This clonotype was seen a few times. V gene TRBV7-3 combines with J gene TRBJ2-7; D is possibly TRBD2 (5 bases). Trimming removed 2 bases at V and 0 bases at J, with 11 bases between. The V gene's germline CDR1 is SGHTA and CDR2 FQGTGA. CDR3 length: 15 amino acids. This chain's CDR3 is CASSLVSGPSYEQYF. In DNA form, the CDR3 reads TGTGCCAGCAGCTTAGTGAGCGGACCCTCCTACGAGCAGTACTTC.

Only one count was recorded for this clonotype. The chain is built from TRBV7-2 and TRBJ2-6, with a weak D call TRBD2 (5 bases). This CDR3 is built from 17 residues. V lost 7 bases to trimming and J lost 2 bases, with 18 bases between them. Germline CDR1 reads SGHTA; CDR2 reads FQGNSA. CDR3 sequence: CASNSLPGFTGANVLTF. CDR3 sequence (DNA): TGTGCCAGCAACTCCCTACCGGGGTTCACTGGGGCCAACGTCCTGACTTTC.